This entry describes one T cell receptor beta chain. Its antigen is unknown. V was clipped by 4 bases and J by 3 bases, with 12 bases between them. CDR1 is ENHRY and CDR2 is SYGVKD in the germline V gene. CDR3 length equals 14 residues. This sample was taken from a study of cytomegalovirus exposure and HLA in healthy donors. General study results and limits: Later genetic work tied a missense DCLRE1C variant to beta-chain V and J trimming.

Primers for the PCR totalled 60 Vbeta and 13 Jbeta. Clones were read by immunoSEQ multiplex PCR, and TCRdb kept only the in-frame ones, dropping some. The sample lists around 120,000 clones, about 73% occurring once. The sequenced sample consisted of PBMCs. The genes are TRBV10-3 and TRBJ1-1, with D perhaps TRBD1 (5 bases). This clonotype was sampled from a woman between 40 and 50 years old in good health and CMV-seronegative. CDR3 in amino acids: CAISVQVWDTEAFF. The CDR3 DNA reads TGTGCCATCAGTGTACAGGTATGGGACACTGAAGCTTTCTTT.